The rows below give T cell receptor beta chains drawn from one sample of a study of blood T cells in healthy people across ages. TCRdb re-called the 5' RACE reads through MiXCR, storing one row per CDR3 protein. This table has 600,000 to 1,000,000 distinct CDR3 sequences, nearly 60% appearing once. The material sequenced was blood. The source of these receptors is a man under 40 in good health. Both conserved end residues are part of each CDR3. Each record gives: clone size, J gene, V gene, D gene, CDR3 protein, CDR3 DNA. A D gene is named only where the DNA matches it firmly. Some rows have no size entry. The others give once, few or many, or a class for an expanded clone.

NA	TRBJ2-7	TRBV6-2/TRBV6-3	TRBD2	CASKWSLAGAGEQYF	TGTGCCAGCAAGTGGTCACTAGCGGGAGCAGGTGAGCAGTACTTC
few	TRBJ2-7	TRBV29-1	NA	CSVEDSGTYEQYF	TGCAGCGTTGAAGATTCCGGGACCTACGAGCAGTACTTC
NA	TRBJ2-1	TRBV20-1	NA	CSAPAASTRNEQFF	TGCAGTGCCCCAGCTGCTTCCACAAGAAATGAGCAGTTCTTC
NA	TRBJ2-7	TRBV20-1	TRBD1	CSARAGQGGSSYEQYF	TGCAGTGCTAGAGCGGGACAGGGGGGGAGCTCCTACGAGCAGTACTTC
NA	TRBJ2-3	TRBV28	TRBD2	CAILAGNTDTQYF	TGTGCCATACTAGCGGGAAACACAGATACGCAGTATTTT
few	TRBJ1-2	TRBV6-5	NA	CASPSAGRGDGYTF	TGTGCCAGCCCTTCCGCAGGGAGAGGGGATGGCTACACCTTC
NA	TRBJ2-1	TRBV4-3	NA	CASSQDLVETTYNEQFF	TGCGCCAGCAGCCAAGATTTGGTCGAAACCACCTACAATGAGCAGTTCTTC
NA	TRBJ2-5	TRBV7-3	NA	CASSLNQGGTQYF	TGTGCCAGCAGCTTAAATCAAGGGGGGACCCAGTACTTC
NA	TRBJ2-7	TRBV7-9	NA	CASSLVSQGWYEQYF	TGTGCCAGCAGCTTAGTATCCCAGGGGTGGTACGAGCAGTACTTC
NA	TRBJ1-2	TRBV20-1	TRBD1	CSATTGAGYGYTF	TGCAGTGCTACTACAGGGGCGGGCTATGGCTACACCTTC
NA	TRBJ2-3	TRBV6-2/TRBV6-3	TRBD2	CASSYSSSGTTDTQYF	TGTGCCAGCAGTTACTCCTCTAGCGGGACCACAGATACGCAGTATTTT
few	TRBJ1-2	TRBV29-1	NA	CSAPSGGGYTF	TGCAGCGCACCCTCGGGCGGTGGCTACACCTTC
few	TRBJ2-7	TRBV28	NA	CASRSELYEQYF	TGTGCCAGCAGGTCCGAGCTCTACGAGCAGTACTTC
NA	TRBJ1-1	TRBV5-1	NA	CASSLATNTEAFF	TGCGCCAGCAGCTTGGCGACTAACACTGAAGCTTTCTTT
NA	TRBJ2-3	TRBV5-1	NA	CAFRGPGGDTQYF	TGCGCCTTTAGGGGCCCAGGTGGAGATACGCAGTATTTT
NA	TRBJ2-3	TRBV3-1	NA	CASSIQGYATQYF	TGTGCCAGCAGCATACAGGGTTACGCTACGCAGTATTTT
NA	TRBJ2-4	TRBV7-2	NA	CASSLARSTKNIQYF	TGTGCCAGCAGCTTAGCCCGGAGTACTAAAAACATTCAGTACTTC
NA	TRBJ2-2	TRBV27	TRBD2	CASSLRASGARPGELFF	TGTGCCAGCAGTTTACGGGCTAGCGGGGCCCGCCCCGGGGAGCTGTTTTTT
few	TRBJ2-7	TRBV29-1	NA	CSVVTGNYEQYF	TGCAGCGTTGTGACAGGAAACTACGAGCAGTACTTC
NA	TRBJ1-5	TRBV9	NA	CASSSLSRGQPQHF	TGTGCCAGCAGCTCTCTCTCCCGGGGTCAGCCCCAGCATTTT
NA	TRBJ1-2	TRBV3-1	TRBD1	CASSQDGATGLASRGYTF	TGTGCCAGCAGCCAAGACGGGGCGACAGGGTTGGCGTCTAGGGGCTACACCTTC
few	TRBJ1-2	TRBV12-3/TRBV12-4	NA	CASSLGRSWGYTF	TGTGCCAGCAGTTTAGGTAGATCCTGGGGCTACACCTTC
NA	TRBJ2-6	TRBV15	NA	CATSRDFSILTF	TGTGCCACCAGCAGAGATTTCTCTATCCTGACTTTC
NA	TRBJ2-5	TRBV3-1	TRBD2	CASRGLAGGGETQYF	TGTGCCAGCCGCGGACTAGCGGGTGGTGGAGAGACCCAGTACTTC
NA	TRBJ2-3	TRBV12-3/TRBV12-4	TRBD1	CASSLRGRNADTQYF	TGTGCCAGCAGTTTAAGGGGGCGAAACGCAGATACGCAGTATTTT
NA	TRBJ1-1	TRBV29-1	TRBD1	CSVKGQGMNTEAFF	TGCAGCGTGAAGGGACAGGGAATGAACACTGAAGCTTTCTTT
NA	TRBJ2-5	TRBV4-2	NA	CASSPNVGGPETQYF	TGTGCCAGCAGCCCCAACGTCGGGGGGCCGGAGACCCAGTACTTC
NA	TRBJ2-3	TRBV20-1	NA	CSASRGKIRTDTQYF	TGCAGTGCTAGCCGGGGAAAGATACGAACAGATACGCAGTATTTT
NA	TRBJ1-2	TRBV7-2	NA	CASSSYLLVDSVTF	TGTGCCAGCAGCTCCTATCTTCTCGTGGACAGCGTCACCTTC
NA	TRBJ2-7	TRBV2	NA	CASSGLRASGGEQYF	TGTGCCAGCAGTGGACTCCGGGCCTCTGGGGGCGAGCAGTACTTC
few	TRBJ2-5	TRBV20-1	NA	CSKGPDGETQYF	TGCAGTAAGGGACCCGACGGGGAGACCCAGTACTTC
NA	TRBJ2-3	TRBV20-1	NA	CSAGGRLGTDTQYF	TGCAGTGCTGGGGGACGTTTGGGCACAGATACGCAGTATTTT
NA	TRBJ2-7	TRBV4-3	NA	CASSQGPGSYEQYF	TGCGCCAGCAGCCAAGGTCCAGGTTCCTACGAGCAGTACTTC
NA	TRBJ2-1	TRBV29-1	NA	CSVPSVDSYSEQFF	TGCAGCGTCCCTAGCGTCGACTCCTACAGTGAGCAGTTCTTC
NA	TRBJ2-5	TRBV9	NA	CASSVGAHHQSGETQYF	TGTGCCAGCAGCGTAGGGGCCCACCACCAAAGTGGGGAGACCCAGTACTTC
NA	TRBJ2-7	TRBV28	NA	CASSRDHEQYF	TGTGCCAGCAGTCGGGACCACGAGCAGTACTTC
NA	TRBJ1-2	TRBV20-1	TRBD1	CSAREGDRGYGYTF	TGCAGTGCTAGAGAAGGGGACAGGGGATATGGCTACACCTTC
NA	TRBJ1-2	TRBV12-3/TRBV12-4	NA	CASSLGWRYGYTF	TGTGCCAGCAGTCTGGGTTGGAGGTATGGCTACACCTTC
NA	TRBJ1-2	TRBV29-1	NA	CSVDKGLGYGYTF	TGCAGCGTTGACAAGGGCCTAGGCTATGGCTACACCTTC
NA	TRBJ2-1	TRBV4-2	TRBD2	CASSPQTSGRASNEQFF	TGTGCCAGCAGCCCCCAGACTAGCGGGAGGGCCTCCAATGAGCAGTTCTTC
few	TRBJ2-1	TRBV5-6	TRBD1	CASSLDRGFNNEQFF	TGTGCCAGCAGCCTGGACAGGGGTTTCAACAATGAGCAGTTCTTC
few	TRBJ2-5	TRBV7-2	NA	CANIRDGTQYF	TGTGCCAACATCCGGGACGGGACCCAGTACTTC
NA	TRBJ2-3	TRBV4-2	TRBD2	CASSQEGSGGPGDTQYF	TGTGCCAGCAGCCAAGAAGGTAGCGGGGGTCCGGGGGATACGCAGTATTTT
few	TRBJ2-7	TRBV10-3	NA	CAISDSYEQYF	TGTGCCATCAGTGACTCCTACGAGCAGTACTTC